A single sample gave rise to the 26 T cell receptor beta chains below, sequenced in a study of T cells in Graves' hyperthyroidism and ophthalmopathy. Researchers amplified the TCR beta CDR3 regions from RNA transcripts. HTBI primers were used for first-round RT-PCR of the TCR CDR3. TCRdb reprocessed the multiplex PCR reads with MiXCR, giving one entry per CDR3 protein. The sample contains 20,000 to 30,000 distinct CDR3 sequences, around 47% of which appear only once. The sequenced sample was blood. The receptors here all came from a woman aged 40-49 years with Graves' hyperthyroidism that later progressed to Graves' ophthalmopathy.

This clonotype came up a few times. This chain links TRBV7-9 with TRBJ2-1; 10 nucleotides agree with TRBD2. Germline CDR1 reads SEHNR; CDR2 reads FQNEAQ (reference sequence). CDR3 length equals 17 residues. V dropped 6 bases and J dropped 3; count of bases not matched to a gene: 11. The CDR3: CASRYPSGRESYNEQFF. CDR3 bases: TGTGCCAGCAGGTACCCTAGCGGGAGAGAGAGCTACAATGAGCAGTTCTTC.

This clonotype is judged medium-sized. The chain recombines TRBV10-1 with TRBJ2-1; D gene ambiguous. The V and J ends lost 5 bases and 1 base respectively, with 15 bases between them. Germline loops: CDR1 WNHNN, CDR2 SYGVQD (reference sequence). The CDR3 is 16 residues long. Here the CDR3 DNA reads TGCGCCAGCAGTCTCCCGACGGAAACTTCCTACAATGAGCAGTTCTTC. Its translation: CASSLPTETSYNEQFF.

The table lists this clonotype with a count of one. The chain uses TRBV24-1 and TRBJ2-2; D is uncertain. Trimming took off 5 bases at V and 0 bases at J, with 6 bases between the two ends. Germline lookup yields CDR1 KGHDR and CDR2 SFDVKD. The CDR3 loop spans 14 amino acids. The CDR3 region is CATSAPPNTGELFF. The CDR3, as DNA: TGTGCCACCAGTGCCCCGCCGAACACCGGGGAGCTGTTTTTT.

The chain employs TRBV20-1 and TRBJ2-7; possible D gene TRBD2, 6 bases. This CDR3 region has 12 residues. V lost 3 bases, J lost 3 bases, and 9 bases lay in between. CDR1 DFQATT and CDR2 SNEGSKA come from the germline V gene (reference sequence). CDR3 region: CSARVEGYEQYF. The CDR3 DNA reads TGCAGTGCTAGGGTGGAGGGCTACGAGCAGTACTTC.

This clonotype was seen at least ten times. This chain joins TRBV5-6 and TRBJ1-5, with TRBD1 matching 7 bases. V was pared by 2 bases and J by 6 bases, with 8 bases of the junction left unmatched. The CDR3 is 15 residues long. Germline CDR1 is SGHDT and CDR2 is YYEEEE. CDR3 sequence: CASSFYDREGQPQHF. DNA of the CDR3: TGTGCCAGCAGCTTTTACGACAGGGAGGGTCAGCCCCAGCATTTT.

This clonotype was picked up a small number of times. The chain recombines TRBV10-3 with TRBJ2-7; 12 bases align to TRBD1. The CDR3 is 14 residues long. Germline lookup yields CDR1 ENHRY and CDR2 SYGVKD. V was pared by 7 bases and J by 5 bases, with 6 bases of the junction left unmatched. For the CDR3, the DNA is TGTGCCATCACCCGGGACAGGGGGCTGAACGAGCAGTACTTC. Its protein is CAITRDRGLNEQYF.

This CDR3 reads CASSFRTNTEAFF. DNA for the CDR3: TGCGCCAGCAGCTTTAGAACGAACACTGAAGCTTTCTTT. The chain couples TRBV5-1 to TRBJ1-1; D ambiguous. This CDR3 is 13 amino acids long. CDR1 and CDR2 from the germline V gene are SGHRS and YFSETQ. The germline V and J ends were trimmed by 2 bases and 1 base, with 6 bases remaining between them.

By share, this clonotype ranks as medium-sized. This chain joins TRBV29-1 and TRBJ2-6; D gene ambiguous. The CDR3 loop spans 12 amino acids. V gave up 7 bases and J gave up 4 bases, with 8 bases separating them. Germline CDR1 reads SQVTM; CDR2 reads ANQGSEA. As DNA, the CDR3 is TGCAGCGCTGGTGGAGGGGCCAACGTCCTGACTTTC. Protein: CSAGGGANVLTF.

The V and J genes are TRBV15 and TRBJ1-5; D is perhaps TRBD1 (5 bases). The CDR3 runs to 15 residues. Germline CDR1 is LNHNV and CDR2 is YYDKDF (reference sequence). V was shortened by 0 bases and J by 3 bases, with 9 bases between the two germline ends. The CDR3 loop reads CATSRDIGVNQPQHF. The CDR3 DNA follows: TGTGCCACCAGCAGAGATATAGGGGTCAATCAGCCCCAGCATTTT.

The V and J genes are TRBV20-1 and TRBJ1-5; maybe TRBD1 (5 bases). This CDR3 is built from 14 residues. V was clipped by 3 bases and J by 5 bases, with 14 bases between them. Looked up from germline, CDR1 is DFQATT and CDR2 is SNEGSKA (reference sequence). The CDR3 nucleotides read TGCAGTGCTAGTATGGGGGGAAGCGATCAGCCCCAGCATTTT. It specifies CSASMGGSDQPQHF.

This clonotype is classed as medium-sized. This rearrangement joins TRBV19 to TRBJ1-5; no clear D. The germline gives CDR1 LNHDA, CDR2 SQIVND (reference sequence). The CDR3 contains 12 residues. The V end lost 0 bases, the J end lost 9 bases, and 6 bases lay between the germline ends. CDR3 coding DNA: TGTGCCAGTAGTATAGAAGGCCGGCCCCAGCATTTT. Amino acids: CASSIEGRPQHF.

This chain uses TRBV20-1 with TRBJ1-1, with TRBD1 matching 7 bases. J was trimmed by 3 bases and V by 4 bases; bases with no gene match: 11. CDR1 and CDR2 from the germline V gene are DFQATT and SNEGSKA (reference sequence). The CDR3 is 15 amino acids. The CDR3 coding sequence is TGCAGTGCTATCGATACGGGGAGGGGGCACACTGAAGCTTTCTTT. It is translated as CSAIDTGRGHTEAFF.

This clonotype was counted between two and nine times. The rearrangement links TRBV6-4 to TRBJ2-5, with D perhaps being TRBD1 or TRBD2 (6 bases each). There are 13 residues in the CDR3. Germline V gene sequence: CDR1 MRHNA, CDR2 SNTAGT. Trimming shortened V by 3 bases and J by 9 bases, and 14 bases separated the two germline ends. The CDR3 protein is CASSEEGGRPQYF. The CDR3 DNA follows: TGTGCCAGCAGTGAGGAAGGGGGGCGGCCCCAGTACTTC.

As concerns this clonotype: This likely comes from a read error, as the CDR3 has no conserved phenylalanine or tryptophan at its end. V is TRBV9 and J is TRBJ2-7, with 9 nucleotides matching TRBD1. Germline values: CDR1 SGDLS, CDR2 YYNGEE. CDR3 length: 16 residues. The ends lost 3 bases at V and 6 bases at J; junction bases unmatched: 13. Written as DNA, the CDR3 is TGTGCCAGCAGCGCAACAACCGGGACAGGGTTTGCCGAGCAGTACTTG. This codes for CASSATTGTGFAEQYL.

The J gene is TRBJ2-1, the V gene TRBV6-6, with 10 bases aligning to TRBD2. V was clipped by 7 bases and J by 7 bases; unmatched bases: 7. Per germline, CDR1 MNHNY and CDR2 SVGAGI (reference sequence). CDR3 length: 14 amino acids. CDR3 protein: CASTGLAGANEQFF. DNA of the CDR3: TGTGCCAGCACCGGGCTAGCGGGAGCAAATGAGCAGTTCTTC.

With respect to this clonotype: The junction does not match germline at one end; this may be a read error. V usage is TRBV20-1 and J usage is TRBJ2-7; 8 bases align to TRBD1. This CDR3 contains 13 residues. CDR1 is DFQATT and CDR2 is SNEGSKA in the germline V gene (reference sequence). The CDR3 DNA sequence: TGCAGTGCGGGACAGGTCCATGTGGGGGAGCGGTACTTC. It yields the protein CSAGQVHVGERYF.

This clonotype is labeled medium-sized (0.01 to 0.1%). The CDR3: CASSQLAGEQYF. CDR3 DNA sequence: TGTGCCAGCAGCCAACTAGCTGGCGAGCAGTACTTC. J is TRBJ2-7 and V is TRBV7-2, with D maybe TRBD2 (6 bases). Deletions cut 5 bases from V and 6 bases from J, with 11 bases between. The CDR3 length is 12 residues. Per the germline V gene, CDR1 is SGHTA and CDR2 is FQGNSA.

The chain carries TRBV10-3 and TRBJ1-5; 8 nucleotides line up with TRBD1. The germline V gene encodes CDR1 ENHRY and CDR2 SYGVKD. V was pared by 0 bases and J by 5 bases, with 6 bases of the junction left unmatched. The CDR3 length is 16 residues. The CDR3 DNA reads TGTGCCATCAGTGAGTCATCAGGGGGCGGTGATCAGCCCCAGCATTTT. It specifies CAISESSGGGDQPQHF.

This chain uses TRBV14 with TRBJ2-3, with D tentatively TRBD1 or TRBD2 (5 bases each). This CDR3 comprises 14 residues. CDR1 is SGHDN and CDR2 is FVKESK in the germline V gene. The V gene lost 3 bases and the J gene lost 2 bases, with 9 bases spanning the gap. This CDR3 is CASSHWDPTDTQYF. In DNA form, the CDR3 reads TGTGCCAGCAGCCATTGGGACCCCACAGATACGCAGTATTTT.

The chain links TRBV19 to TRBJ2-7; unclear D gene. The CDR3 runs 14 residues. Germline lookup yields CDR1 LNHDA and CDR2 SQIVND (reference sequence). Trimming pared 5 bases from V and 0 bases from J, leaving 11 bases between. The CDR3, as DNA: TGTGCCAGTAGTCCCAGGCCAGACTCCTACGAGCAGTACTTC. This encodes CASSPRPDSYEQYF.

CDR3 nucleotide sequence: TGTGCCAGTAGTTTTGGTCGGGTCAATGAGCAGTTCTTC. This encodes CASSFGRVNEQFF. V usage is TRBV19 and J usage is TRBJ2-1; D is uncertain. The length of the CDR3 is 13 residues. Germline V lookup: CDR1 LNHDA, CDR2 SQIVND (reference sequence). The V and J ends lost 5 bases and 6 bases respectively, with 11 bases between them.

The CDR3 coding sequence is TGTGCCAGCAGTTACAGGAGGGGTTCTGAAGCTTTCTTT. Its translation is CASSYRRGSEAFF. V gene TRBV6-5 combines with J gene TRBJ1-1, with D possibly being TRBD1 (5 bases). The CDR3 totals 13 residues. Germline CDR1 reads MNHEY; CDR2 reads SVGAGI. The V gene lost 2 bases and the J gene lost 6 bases, with 10 bases spanning the gap.

A remark on this clonotype: A much larger clone is a single base away; this may be a read error. V and J are TRBV4-2 and TRBJ1-2; 8 nucleotides align to TRBD1. Per germline, CDR1 LGHNA and CDR2 YNFKEQ. The V segment lost 0 bases and the J segment 4 bases; nucleotides outside the gene matches: 4. The CDR3 is 15 amino acids. This CDR3 reads CASSQETGEAYGYTF. The CDR3 DNA follows: TGTGCCAGCAGCCAAGAGACAGGGGAAGCCTATGGCTACACCTTC.

The chain links TRBV6-5 to TRBJ2-7; D uncertain. The V gene's germline CDR1 is MNHEY and CDR2 SVGAGI. V was trimmed by 6 bases and J by 0 bases, leaving 6 bases between them. The CDR3 runs to 12 residues. The CDR3 region is CASRRSSYEQYF. CDR3 in DNA: TGTGCCAGCAGGAGGAGCTCCTACGAGCAGTACTTC.

Concerning this clonotype: As the CDR3 is not closed by the conserved phenylalanine or tryptophan, this likely results from a read error. The limits of the CDR3 on the DNA are not certain, so only TCRdb's listed CDR3 is given. The chain recombines TRBV4-2 with TRBJ2-7. The CDR3 is 8 amino acids in total, end residues counted. Germline CDR1 reads LGHNA; CDR2 reads YNFKEQ. This chain's CDR3 is CASSQVYG.

The chain recombines TRBV11-2 with TRBJ2-3; 9 bases are shared with TRBD2. Germline loops: CDR1 SGHAT, CDR2 FQNNGV. The CDR3 runs 16 residues. V lost 0 bases to trimming and J lost 2 bases; unmatched junction nucleotides: 3. The CDR3 spells CASSLDIAGDTDTQYF. The CDR3 DNA is TGTGCCAGCAGCTTAGACATAGCGGGAGACACAGATACGCAGTATTTT.